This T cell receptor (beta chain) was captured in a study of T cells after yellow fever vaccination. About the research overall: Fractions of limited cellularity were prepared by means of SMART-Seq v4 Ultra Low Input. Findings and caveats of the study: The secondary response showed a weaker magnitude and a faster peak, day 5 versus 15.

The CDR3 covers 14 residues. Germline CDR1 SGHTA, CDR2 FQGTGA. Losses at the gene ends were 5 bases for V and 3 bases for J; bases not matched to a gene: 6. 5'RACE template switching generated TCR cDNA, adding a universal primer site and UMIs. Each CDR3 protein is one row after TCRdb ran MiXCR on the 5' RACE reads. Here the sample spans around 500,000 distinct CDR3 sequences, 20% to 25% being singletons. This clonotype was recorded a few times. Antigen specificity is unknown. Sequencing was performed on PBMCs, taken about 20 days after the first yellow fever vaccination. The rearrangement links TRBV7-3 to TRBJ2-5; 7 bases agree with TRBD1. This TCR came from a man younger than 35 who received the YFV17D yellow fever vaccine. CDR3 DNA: TGTGCCAGCAGCCCCGGGACAGCAAAAGAGACCCAGTACTTC. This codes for CASSPGTAKETQYF.